What follows are 4 T cell receptor beta chains derived from one specimen sequenced in a study of blood T cell repertoires in COVID-19. The method was immunoSEQ multiplex PCR; TCRdb's version includes in-frame clones alone and lacks a portion of them. The profile shows more than 95,000 clones, about 70% of them singletons. The source material was peripheral blood. The origin of the receptors is a woman in her 70s with acute or convalescent COVID-19.

The V gene is TRBV5-4, the J gene TRBJ2-4; TRBD2 aligns across 9 bases. The germline V gene encodes CDR1 SGHNT and CDR2 YYREEE (reference sequence). The CDR3 contains 17 residues. Trimming cost V 0 bases and J 6 bases; bases outside gene matches: 10. As DNA, the CDR3 is TGTGCCAGCAGCTTGGCGGCTAGCGGGGATGGGGGAAACATTCAGTACTTC. It translates to CASSLAASGDGGNIQYF. The full variable domain, its missing parts supplied by reference TRBV5-4 and TRBJ2-4, is ETGVTQSPTHLIKTRGQQVTLRCSSQSGHNTVSWYQQALGQGPQFIFQYYREEENGRGNFPPRFSGLQFPNYSSELNVNALELDDSALYLCASSLAASGDGGNIQYFGAGTRLSVL.

The chain combines TRBV6-6 with TRBJ1-2; 7 bases line up with TRBD1. Germline V gene sequence: CDR1 MNHNY, CDR2 SVGAGI (reference sequence). The CDR3 extends over 12 amino acids. Losses at the gene ends were 2 bases for V and 11 bases for J; bases not matched to a gene: 5. CDR3 region: CASSYRDSGYTF. In nucleotides, the CDR3 is TGTGCCAGCAGTTACCGGGACAGTGGATACACCTTC.

The genes are TRBV2 and TRBJ1-4, with TRBD1 identical over 11 bases. Trimming took 5 bases from V and 2 from J; bases not matched to a gene: 1. The germline V gene encodes CDR1 SNHLY and CDR2 FYNNEI. This CDR3 has 15 amino acids. As DNA, the CDR3 is TGTGCCAGCAGTCGGGACAGGGGGACTAATGAAAAACTGTTTTTT. Protein product: CASSRDRGTNEKLFF. The full variable domain, completed using reference TRBV2 and TRBJ1-4, is EPEVTQTPSHQVTQMGQEVILRCVPISNHLYFYWYRQILGQKVEFLVSFYNNEISEKSEIFDDQFSVERPDGSNFTLKIRSTKLEDSAMYFCASSRDRGTNEKLFFGSGTQLSVL.

The V call is TRBV19, the J call TRBJ2-2; TRBD1 agrees at 8 bases. Germline CDR1 reads LNHDA; CDR2 reads SQIVND (reference sequence). Germline trimming cut 5 bases from V and 5 bases from J; bases unmatched to any gene: 4. CDR3 size: 14 residues. Here the CDR3 DNA reads TGTGCCAGTAGTGTCAGGGGGCGAACCGGGGAGCTGTTTTTT. It specifies CASSVRGRTGELFF. Full variable domain (remainder filled in from reference TRBV19 and TRBJ2-2): DGGITQSPKYLFRKEGQNVTLSCEQNLNHDAMYWYRQDPGQGLRLIYYSQIVNDFQKGDIAEGYSVSREKKESFPLTVTSAQKNPTAFYLCASSVRGRTGELFFGEGSRLTVL.